The 9 T cell receptor beta chains below come from one sample, sequenced in a study of technical replicates of blood from a handful of donors (dated by TCRdb to the late 2010s). Libraries were made using the immunoSEQ multiplex PCR assay. This is the immuneACCESS table as TCRdb keeps it, with only in-frame sequences that have V and J called. A part of the clones is gone; compared with another copy, unresolved V genes explain less than half, and the rest is unexplained. This sample comprises 95,000 to 100,000 clones, 90% to 97% of them detected only once. The ten largest make up about 0.24% of the sample. Sample: T cells isolated from PBMCs. The receptors originated from a human donor in good health.

The genes are TRBV28 and TRBJ1-1, with D unclear. The CDR3 is 14 residues long. Trimming removed 9 bases from V and 1 base from J, with 15 bases in between. Germline V CDR1 and CDR2: MDHEN, SYDVKM. The CDR3 loop reads CASVTGSWNTEAFF. CDR3 in DNA: TGTGCCAGTGTTACGGGTTCCTGGAACACTGAAGCTTTCTTT.

The chain carries TRBV6-5 and TRBJ2-1; unclear D gene. V was pared by 0 bases and J by 8 bases, with 17 bases between. There are 16 residues in the CDR3. Germline CDR1 reads MNHEY; CDR2 reads SVGAGI. The CDR3 spells CASSYSMLVAGHEQFF. CDR3 in DNA: TGTGCCAGCAGTTACTCGATGTTAGTGGCAGGCCATGAGCAGTTCTTC.

This clone showed up just once. This chain joins TRBV9 and TRBJ2-5; D might be TRBD2 (5 bases). CDR1 SGDLS and CDR2 YYNGEE come from the germline V gene. Trimming took 2 bases from V and 5 from J, leaving 19 bases between them. This CDR3 contains 16 residues. CDR3 amino acids: CASSVEETTREETQYF. The CDR3, as DNA: TGTGCCAGCAGCGTGGAAGAAACCACTAGGGAGGAGACCCAGTACTTC.

Only one count was recorded for this clone. The chain carries TRBV12-5 and TRBJ2-5; the match to TRBD1 covers 10 bases. V lost 3 bases, J lost 2 bases, and 12 bases stayed unmatched. Germline loops: CDR1 LGHNT, CDR2 FRNRAP. The length of the CDR3 is 18 residues. The CDR3 DNA follows: TGTGCTAGTGGTTTTGGGGATAGTCTGGACAGGGGGCAAGAGACCCAGTACTTC. Translated: CASGFGDSLDRGQETQYF.

The CDR3 DNA reads TGTGCCAGTAGTTCCTGGGCGACTGGAAACACCATATATTTT. Its protein product is CASSSWATGNTIYF. The genes are TRBV19 and TRBJ1-3; D remains unclear. Germline V gene lookup returns CDR1 LNHDA and CDR2 SQIVND (reference sequence). The CDR3 runs 14 residues. Trimming left V 5 bases short and J 2 bases short, with 10 bases between.

This clone has only one observation. The rearrangement links TRBV11-2 to TRBJ1-3; 9 bases agree with TRBD1. The CDR3 extends over 16 amino acids. V trimming: 3 bases; J trimming: 3 bases; junction bases outside the gene matches: 6. CDR1 is SGHAT and CDR2 is FQNNGV in the germline V gene. In nucleotides, the CDR3 is TGTGCCAGCAGCTTGAGGACAGGGGTGGGTGGAAACACCATATATTTT. Protein sequence: CASSLRTGVGGNTIYF. The complete variable domain, with remaining parts taken from reference TRBV11-2 and TRBJ1-3, reads EAGVAQSPRYKIIEKRQSVAFWCNPISGHATLYWYQQILGQGPKLLIQFQNNGVVDDSQLPKDRFSAERLKGVDSTLKIQPAKLEDSAVYLCASSLRTGVGGNTIYFGEGSWLTVV.

The chain uses TRBV7-3 and TRBJ2-5, with 7 positions matching TRBD1. The germline gives CDR1 SGHTA, CDR2 FQGTGA. V shed 5 bases and J 2 bases; nucleotides not matched to a gene: 2. This CDR3 contains 13 residues. The CDR3 nucleotides are TGTGCCAGCAGCAAGGACAGGCAAGAGACCCAGTACTTC. It is translated as CASSKDRQETQYF.

The J gene is TRBJ2-3, the V gene TRBV6-1, with D perhaps TRBD2 (6 bases). Germline V CDR1 and CDR2: MNHNS, SASEGT. V lost 8 bases, J lost 6 bases, and 15 bases lay in between. The CDR3 contains 13 residues. In DNA, the CDR3 is TGTGCCAGCGCAACGGGAGTGTCCGATACGCAGTATTTT. The encoded protein is CASATGVSDTQYF.

The chain links TRBV6-1 to TRBJ2-1, with TRBD1 identical over 8 bases. CDR1 and CDR2 (germline): MNHNS, SASEGT. The CDR3 has 13 residues. The V segment lost 9 bases and the J segment 3 bases; nucleotides outside the gene matches: 4. CDR3 protein: CASRDRNYNEQFF. CDR3 bases: TGTGCCAGTCGGGACAGGAACTACAATGAGCAGTTCTTC.